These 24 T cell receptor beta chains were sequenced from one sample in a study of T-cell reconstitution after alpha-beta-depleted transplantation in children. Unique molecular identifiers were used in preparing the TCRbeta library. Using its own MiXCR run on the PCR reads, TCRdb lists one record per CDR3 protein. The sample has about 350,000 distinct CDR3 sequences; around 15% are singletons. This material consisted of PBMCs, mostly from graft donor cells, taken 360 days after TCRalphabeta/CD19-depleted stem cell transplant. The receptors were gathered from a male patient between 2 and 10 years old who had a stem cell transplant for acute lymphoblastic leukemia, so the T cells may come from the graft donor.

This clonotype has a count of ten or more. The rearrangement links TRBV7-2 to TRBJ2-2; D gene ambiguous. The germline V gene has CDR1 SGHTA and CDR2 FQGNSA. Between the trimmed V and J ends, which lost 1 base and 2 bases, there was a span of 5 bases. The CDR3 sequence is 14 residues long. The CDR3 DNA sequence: TGTGCCAGCAGCTTAGAAAGAAACACCGGGGAGCTGTTTTTT. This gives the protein CASSLERNTGELFF.

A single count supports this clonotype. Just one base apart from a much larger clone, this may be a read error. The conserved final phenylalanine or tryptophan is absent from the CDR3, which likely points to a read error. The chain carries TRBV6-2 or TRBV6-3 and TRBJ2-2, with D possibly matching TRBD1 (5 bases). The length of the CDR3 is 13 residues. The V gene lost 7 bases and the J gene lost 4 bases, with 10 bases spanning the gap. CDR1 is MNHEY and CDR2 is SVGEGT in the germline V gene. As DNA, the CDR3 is TGTGCCAGCAACCCAGGGTCCACCGGGGAGCTGTTTATT. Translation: CASNPGSTGELFI.

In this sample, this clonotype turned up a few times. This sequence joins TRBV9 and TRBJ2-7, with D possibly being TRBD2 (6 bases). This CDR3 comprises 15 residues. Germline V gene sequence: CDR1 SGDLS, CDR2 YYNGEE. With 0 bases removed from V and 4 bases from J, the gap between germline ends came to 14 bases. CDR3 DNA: TGTGCCAGCAGCGTAGAGTCGTGGGGGGAGTACGAGCAGTACTTC. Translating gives CASSVESWGEYEQYF.

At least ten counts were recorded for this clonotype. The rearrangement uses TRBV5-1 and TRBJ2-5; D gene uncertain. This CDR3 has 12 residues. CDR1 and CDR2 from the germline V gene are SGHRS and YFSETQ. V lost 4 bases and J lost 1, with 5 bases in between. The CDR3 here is CASSRSQETQYF. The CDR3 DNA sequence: TGCGCCAGCAGCAGGTCCCAAGAGACCCAGTACTTC.

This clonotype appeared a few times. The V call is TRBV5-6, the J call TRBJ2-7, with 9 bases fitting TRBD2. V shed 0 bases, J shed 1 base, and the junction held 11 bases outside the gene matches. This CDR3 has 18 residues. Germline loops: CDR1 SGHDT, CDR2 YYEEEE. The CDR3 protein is CASSLDSGRGRRSYEQYF. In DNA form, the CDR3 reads TGTGCCAGCAGCTTGGATAGCGGGAGAGGAAGGAGGTCCTACGAGCAGTACTTC.

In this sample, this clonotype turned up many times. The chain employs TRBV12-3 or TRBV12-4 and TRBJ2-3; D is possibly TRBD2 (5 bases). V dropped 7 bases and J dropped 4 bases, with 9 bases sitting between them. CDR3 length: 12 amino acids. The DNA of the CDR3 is TGTGCCAGCAACGCGGGCCCAGATACGCAGTATTTT. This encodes CASNAGPDTQYF.

CDR3 loop: CASSRSRGSSSYNEQFF. The CDR3 nucleotides are TGTGCCAGCAGTCGCTCCAGGGGCTCAAGCTCCTACAATGAGCAGTTCTTC. The rearrangement joins TRBV7-8 to TRBJ2-1, with D maybe TRBD1 (6 bases). This CDR3 contains 17 residues. Per the germline V gene, CDR1 is SGHVS and CDR2 is FQNEAQ. Trimming took off 6 bases at V and 0 bases at J, with 18 bases between the two ends.

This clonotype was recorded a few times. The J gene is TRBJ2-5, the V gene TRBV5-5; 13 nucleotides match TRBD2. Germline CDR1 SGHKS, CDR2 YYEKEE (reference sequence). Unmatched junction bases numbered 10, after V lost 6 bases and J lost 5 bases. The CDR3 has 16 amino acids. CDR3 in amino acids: CASTLTGLAGAETQYF. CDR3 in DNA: TGTGCCAGCACCTTAACCGGACTAGCGGGAGCGGAGACCCAGTACTTC.

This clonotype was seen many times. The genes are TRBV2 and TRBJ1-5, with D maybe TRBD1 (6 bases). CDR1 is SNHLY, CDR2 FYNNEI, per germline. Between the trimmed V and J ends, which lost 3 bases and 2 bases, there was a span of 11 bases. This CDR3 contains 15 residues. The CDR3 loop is CASSELGGGNQPQHF. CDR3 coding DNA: TGTGCCAGCAGTGAGCTGGGGGGCGGCAATCAGCCCCAGCATTTT. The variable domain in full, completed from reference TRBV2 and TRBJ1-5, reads EPEVTQTPSHQVTQMGQEVILRCVPISNHLYFYWYRQILGQKVEFLVSFYNNEISEKSEIFDDQFSVERPDGSNFTLKIRSTKLEDSAMYFCASSELGGGNQPQHFGDGTRLSIL.

CDR3: CSVPTDRGLGETQYF. The CDR3 bases are TGCAGCGTCCCCACGGACAGGGGGCTGGGAGAGACCCAGTACTTC. This rearrangement joins TRBV29-1 to TRBJ2-5; 11 positions agree with TRBD1. There are 15 residues in the CDR3. The germline V gene encodes CDR1 SQVTM and CDR2 ANQGSEA. The V segment lost 6 bases and the J segment 4 bases; nucleotides outside the gene matches: 10.

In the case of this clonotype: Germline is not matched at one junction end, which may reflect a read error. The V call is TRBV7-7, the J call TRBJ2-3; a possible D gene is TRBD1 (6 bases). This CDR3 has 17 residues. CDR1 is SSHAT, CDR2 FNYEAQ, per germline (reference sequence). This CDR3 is CASSPRDIDTSTDTQYF. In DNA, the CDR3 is TGTGCTAGCAGCCCACGGGACATCGATACTAGCACAGATACGCAGTATTTT. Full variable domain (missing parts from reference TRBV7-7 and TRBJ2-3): GAGVSQSPRYKVTKRGQDVTLRCDPISSHATLYWYQQALGQGPEFLTYFNYEAQPDKSGLPSDRFSAERPEGSISTLTIQRTEQRDSAMYRCASSPRDIDTSTDTQYFGPGTRLTVL.

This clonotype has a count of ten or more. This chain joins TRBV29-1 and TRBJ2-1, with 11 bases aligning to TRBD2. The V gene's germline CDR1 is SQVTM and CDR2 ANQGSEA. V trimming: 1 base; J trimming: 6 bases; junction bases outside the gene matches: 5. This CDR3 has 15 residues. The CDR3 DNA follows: TGCAGCGTTGAAGGTCGACTAGCGGGGCCCAATGAGCAGTTCTTC. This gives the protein CSVEGRLAGPNEQFF.

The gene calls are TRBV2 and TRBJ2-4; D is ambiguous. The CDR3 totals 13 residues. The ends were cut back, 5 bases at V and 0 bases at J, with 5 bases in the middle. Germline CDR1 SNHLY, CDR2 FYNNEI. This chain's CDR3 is CASSSLAKNIQYF. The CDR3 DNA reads TGTGCCAGCAGTAGCCTAGCCAAAAACATTCAGTACTTC.

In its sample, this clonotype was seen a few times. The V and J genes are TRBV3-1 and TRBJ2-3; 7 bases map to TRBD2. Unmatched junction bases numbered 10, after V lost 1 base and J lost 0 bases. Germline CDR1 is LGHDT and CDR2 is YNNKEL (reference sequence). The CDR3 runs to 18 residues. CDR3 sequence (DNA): TGTGCCAGCAGCCAAGGTTCCCGACTAGCCTCTAGCACAGATACGCAGTATTTT. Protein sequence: CASSQGSRLASSTDTQYF.

CDR3 DNA sequence: TGTGCCAGCAGTGAAGCGGAACGGCTAAGCCCCTACGAGCAGTACTTC. It codes for CASSEAERLSPYEQYF. This chain uses TRBV6-1 with TRBJ2-7; D gene ambiguous. The germline V gene encodes CDR1 MNHNS and CDR2 SASEGT. The V end was cut by 0 bases, the J end by 2 bases, with 14 bases between. The CDR3 extends over 16 amino acids.

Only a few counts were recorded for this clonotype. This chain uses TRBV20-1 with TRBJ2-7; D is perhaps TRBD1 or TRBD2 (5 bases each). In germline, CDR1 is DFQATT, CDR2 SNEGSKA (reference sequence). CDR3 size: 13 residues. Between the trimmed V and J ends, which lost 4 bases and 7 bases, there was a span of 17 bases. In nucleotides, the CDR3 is TGCAGTGCTATACAGGTCCGCCGGGGAGAGCAGTACTTC. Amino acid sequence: CSAIQVRRGEQYF.

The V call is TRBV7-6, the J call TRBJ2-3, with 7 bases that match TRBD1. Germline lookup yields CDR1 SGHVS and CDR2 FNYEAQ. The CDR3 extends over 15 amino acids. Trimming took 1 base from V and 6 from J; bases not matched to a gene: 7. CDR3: CASSLGTLRGDTQYF. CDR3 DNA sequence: TGTGCCAGCAGCTTAGGAACCCTCAGGGGGGATACGCAGTATTTT. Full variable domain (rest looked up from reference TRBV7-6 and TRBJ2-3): GAGVSQSPRYKVTKRGQDVALRCDPISGHVSLYWYRQALGQGPEFLTYFNYEAQQDKSGLPNDRFSAERPEGSISTLTIQRTEQRDSAMYRCASSLGTLRGDTQYFGPGTRLTVL.

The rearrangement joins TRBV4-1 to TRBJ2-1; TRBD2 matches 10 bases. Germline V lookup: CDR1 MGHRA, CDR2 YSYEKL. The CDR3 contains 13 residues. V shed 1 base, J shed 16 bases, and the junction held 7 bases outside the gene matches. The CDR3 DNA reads TGCGCCAGCAGCCAAGTGTCGGGACTAGCGTCCTTCTTC. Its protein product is CASSQVSGLASFF.

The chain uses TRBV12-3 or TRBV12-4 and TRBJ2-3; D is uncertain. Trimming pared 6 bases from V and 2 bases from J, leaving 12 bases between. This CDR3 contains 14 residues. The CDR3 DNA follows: TGTGCCAGCAGCATCCGACGCGCCACAGATACGCAGTATTTT. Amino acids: CASSIRRATDTQYF.

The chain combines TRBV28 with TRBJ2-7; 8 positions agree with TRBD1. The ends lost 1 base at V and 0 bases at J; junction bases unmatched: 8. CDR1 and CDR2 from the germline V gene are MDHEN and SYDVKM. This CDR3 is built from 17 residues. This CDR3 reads CASSLYPGQGYSYEQYF. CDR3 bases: TGTGCCAGCAGTTTATACCCCGGACAGGGCTACTCCTACGAGCAGTACTTC.

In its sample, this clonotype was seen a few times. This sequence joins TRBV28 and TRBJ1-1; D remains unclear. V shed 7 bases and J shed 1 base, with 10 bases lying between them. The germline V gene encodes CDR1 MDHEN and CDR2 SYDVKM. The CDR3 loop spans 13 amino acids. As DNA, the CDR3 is TGTGCCAGCAAACTTTGGCCGAACACTGAAGCTTTCTTT. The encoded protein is CASKLWPNTEAFF. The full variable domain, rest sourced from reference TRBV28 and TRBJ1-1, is DVKVTQSSRYLVKRTGEKVFLECVQDMDHENMFWYRQDPGLGLRLIYFSYDVKMKEKGDIPEGYSVSREKKERFSLILESASTNQTSMYLCASKLWPNTEAFFGQGTRLTVV.

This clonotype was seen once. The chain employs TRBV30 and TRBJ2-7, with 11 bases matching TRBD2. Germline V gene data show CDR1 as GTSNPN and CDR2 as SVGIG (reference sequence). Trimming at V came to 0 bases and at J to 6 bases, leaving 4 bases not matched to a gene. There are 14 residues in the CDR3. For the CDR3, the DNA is TGTGCCTGGAGTGTACTTAGCGGGAGGGCCGAGCAGTACTTC. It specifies CAWSVLSGRAEQYF.

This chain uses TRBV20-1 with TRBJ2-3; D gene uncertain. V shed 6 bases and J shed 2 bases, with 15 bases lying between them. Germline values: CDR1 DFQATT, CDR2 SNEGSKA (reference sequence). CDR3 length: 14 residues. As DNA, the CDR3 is TGCAGTGCGGCGGAGCCAGTGGTCACAGATACGCAGTATTTT. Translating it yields CSAAEPVVTDTQYF.

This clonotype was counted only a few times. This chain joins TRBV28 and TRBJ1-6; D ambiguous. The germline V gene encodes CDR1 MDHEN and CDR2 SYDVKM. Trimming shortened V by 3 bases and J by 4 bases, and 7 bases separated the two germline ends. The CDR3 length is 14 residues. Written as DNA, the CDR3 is TGTGCCAGCAGTTTTCCCGTTTATAATTCACCCCTCCACTTT. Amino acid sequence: CASSFPVYNSPLHF.